The 10 T cell receptor beta chains below were found in one sample sequenced in a study of blood T cell repertoires in COVID-19. Clones were sequenced by immunoSEQ multiplex PCR, and TCRdb holds only the in-frame ones, with some missing. The sample lists 150,000 to 250,000 clones, about 85% occurring once. Sample: PBMCs or T cells enriched from blood (not recorded which). The receptors come from a woman in her twenties or thirties who had recovered from COVID-19.

The rearrangement uses TRBV14 and TRBJ2-7; maybe TRBD1 (5 bases). The germline CDR1 and CDR2 sequences are SGHDN and FVKESK. V was shortened by 0 bases and J by 2 bases, with 20 bases between the two germline ends. The CDR3 runs 18 residues. This CDR3 reads CASSQEVLGQGKAYEQYF. The CDR3 DNA reads as TGTGCCAGCAGCCAAGAGGTATTAGGGCAGGGAAAGGCCTACGAGCAGTACTTC.

This chain joins TRBV11-2 and TRBJ2-7, with TRBD2 matching over 12 bases. Germline-derived CDR1 and CDR2 are SGHAT and FQNNGV. V lost 4 bases to trimming and J lost 3 bases; unmatched junction nucleotides: 4. The CDR3 sequence is 15 residues long. CDR3 loop: CASSSETSGSYEQYF. DNA of the CDR3: TGTGCCAGCAGCTCCGAGACTAGCGGGAGCTACGAGCAGTACTTC.

This sequence joins TRBV27 and TRBJ2-7; 11 bases line up with TRBD1. Germline V lookup: CDR1 MNHEY, CDR2 SMNVEV (reference sequence). V was clipped by 6 bases and J by 3 bases; unmatched bases: 7. CDR3 size: 15 residues. The DNA of the CDR3 is TGTGCCAGCAGAGGGACAGGGGGTATGGTCTACGAGCAGTACTTC. Its protein is CASRGTGGMVYEQYF.

The chain carries TRBV7-8 and TRBJ2-3; D gene unclear. Germline lookup yields CDR1 SGHVS and CDR2 FQNEAQ. Trimming stripped 4 bases from V and 6 bases from J, with 11 bases between. This CDR3 is built from 13 residues. CDR3 coding DNA: TGTGCCAGCAGCTCCGTGTCCCTGGATACGCAGTATTTT. Translated: CASSSVSLDTQYF.

The chain employs TRBV27 and TRBJ2-7, with a possible D match to TRBD2 (6 bases). Germline CDR1 and CDR2: MNHEY and SMNVEV (reference sequence). The V gene lost 3 bases and the J gene lost 2 bases, with 11 bases spanning the gap. The CDR3 sequence is 14 residues long. CDR3 amino acids: CASSFGGSPYEQYF. CDR3 in DNA: TGTGCCAGCAGTTTTGGAGGGAGCCCCTACGAGCAGTACTTC.

CDR3 sequence reads: CSASKATGKGYGYTF. CDR3 DNA sequence: TGCAGTGCTAGTAAGGCGACAGGGAAAGGCTATGGCTACACCTTC. The rearrangement joins TRBV20-1 to TRBJ1-2, with 7 bases aligning to TRBD1. The CDR3 runs 15 residues. Germline loops: CDR1 DFQATT, CDR2 SNEGSKA (reference sequence). V lost 3 bases and J lost 4; bases outside the gene matches: 11.

The J gene is TRBJ2-7, the V gene TRBV5-1; 9 positions match TRBD2. The length of the CDR3 is 15 residues. J was trimmed by 0 bases and V by 4 bases; bases with no gene match: 5. Germline V gives CDR1 SGHRS, CDR2 YFSETQ. This chain's CDR3 is CASSTIAGDSYEQYF. CDR3 bases: TGCGCCAGCAGCACAATAGCGGGGGACTCCTACGAGCAGTACTTC.

The chain couples TRBV4-2 to TRBJ2-1, with TRBD1 matching 10 bases. The CDR3 length is 16 residues. Germline CDR1 and CDR2: LGHNA and YNFKEQ. J was trimmed by 5 bases and V by 3 bases; bases with no gene match: 7. CDR3 loop: CASSHKGQGFDNEQFF. The CDR3 nucleotides read TGTGCCAGCAGCCATAAGGGACAGGGGTTTGACAATGAGCAGTTCTTC.

The chain combines TRBV27 with TRBJ2-7; the match to TRBD2 covers 11 bases. V was pared by 4 bases and J by 2 bases, with 7 bases of the junction left unmatched. Germline lookup yields CDR1 MNHEY and CDR2 SMNVEV (reference sequence). The CDR3 loop spans 16 amino acids. The CDR3 bases are TGTGCCAGCAGTTCATTTAGCGGGAGGGCCGCCTACGAGCAGTACTTC. It yields the protein CASSSFSGRAAYEQYF.

The chain combines TRBV5-1 with TRBJ2-4; 9 bases are shared with TRBD2. The J segment lost 1 base and the V segment lost 0 bases, leaving 20 bases of the junction unmatched. The germline CDR1 and CDR2 sequences are SGHRS and YFSETQ. CDR3 size: 22 residues. The CDR3: CASSLGARREGAIVGAKNIQYF. CDR3 nucleotide sequence: TGCGCCAGCAGCTTGGGGGCCAGGCGGGAGGGTGCCATAGTGGGCGCCAAAAACATTCAGTACTTC.